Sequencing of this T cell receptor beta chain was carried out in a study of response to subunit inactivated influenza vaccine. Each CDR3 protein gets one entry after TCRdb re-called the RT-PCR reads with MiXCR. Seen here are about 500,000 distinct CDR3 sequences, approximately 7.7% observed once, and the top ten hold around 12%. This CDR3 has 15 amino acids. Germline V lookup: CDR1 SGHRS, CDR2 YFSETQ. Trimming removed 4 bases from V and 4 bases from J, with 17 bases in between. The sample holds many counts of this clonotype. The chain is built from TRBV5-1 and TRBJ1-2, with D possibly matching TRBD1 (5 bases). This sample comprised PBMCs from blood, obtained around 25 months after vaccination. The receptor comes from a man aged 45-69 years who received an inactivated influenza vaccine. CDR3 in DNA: TGCGCCAGCAGCCCCCGTCCCGGGACGGCCTATGGCTACACCTTC. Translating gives CASSPRPGTAYGYTF. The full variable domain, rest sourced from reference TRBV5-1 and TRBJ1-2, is KAGVTQTPRYLIKTRGQQVTLSCSPISGHRSVSWYQQTPGQGLQFLFEYFSETQRNKGNFPGRFSGRQFSNSRSEMNVSTLELGDSALYLCASSPRPGTAYGYTFGSGTRLTVV.